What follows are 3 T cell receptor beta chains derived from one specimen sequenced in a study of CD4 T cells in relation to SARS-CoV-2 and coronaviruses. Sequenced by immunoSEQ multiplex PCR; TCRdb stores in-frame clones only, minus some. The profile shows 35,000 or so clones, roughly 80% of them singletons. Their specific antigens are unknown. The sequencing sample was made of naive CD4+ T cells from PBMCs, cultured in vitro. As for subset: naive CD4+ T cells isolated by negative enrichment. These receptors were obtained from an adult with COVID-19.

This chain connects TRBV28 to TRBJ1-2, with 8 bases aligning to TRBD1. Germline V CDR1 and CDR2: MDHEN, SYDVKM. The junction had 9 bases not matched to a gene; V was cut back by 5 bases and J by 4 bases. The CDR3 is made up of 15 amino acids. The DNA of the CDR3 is TGTGCCAGCAGTATACCCAGGGGGCAGGGCTATGGCTACACCTTC. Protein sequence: CASSIPRGQGYGYTF.

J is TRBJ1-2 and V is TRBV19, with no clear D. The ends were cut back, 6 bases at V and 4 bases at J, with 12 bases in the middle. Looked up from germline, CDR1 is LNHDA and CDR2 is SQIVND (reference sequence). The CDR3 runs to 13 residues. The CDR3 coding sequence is TGTGCCAGTAGCACAGCTTTTGGCTATGGCTACACCTTC. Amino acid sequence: CASSTAFGYGYTF.

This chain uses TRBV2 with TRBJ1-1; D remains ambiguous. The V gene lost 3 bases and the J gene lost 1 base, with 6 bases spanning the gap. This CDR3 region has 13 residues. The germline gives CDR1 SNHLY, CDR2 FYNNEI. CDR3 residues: CASSEGSNTEAFF. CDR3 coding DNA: TGTGCCAGCAGTGAGGGATCGAACACTGAAGCTTTCTTT.